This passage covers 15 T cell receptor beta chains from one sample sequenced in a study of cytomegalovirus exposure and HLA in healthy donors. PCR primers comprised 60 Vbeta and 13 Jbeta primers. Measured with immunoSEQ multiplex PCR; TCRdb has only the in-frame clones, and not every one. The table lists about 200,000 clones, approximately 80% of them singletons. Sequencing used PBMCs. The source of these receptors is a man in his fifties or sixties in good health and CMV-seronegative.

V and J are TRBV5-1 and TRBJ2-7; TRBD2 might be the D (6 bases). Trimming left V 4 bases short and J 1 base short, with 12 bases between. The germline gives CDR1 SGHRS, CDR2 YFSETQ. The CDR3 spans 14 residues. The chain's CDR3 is CASSRAGGSYEQYF. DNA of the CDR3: TGCGCCAGCAGCCGGGCCGGGGGTTCCTACGAGCAGTACTTC. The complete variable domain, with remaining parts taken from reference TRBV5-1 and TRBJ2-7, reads KAGVTQTPRYLIKTRGQQVTLSCSPISGHRSVSWYQQTPGQGLQFLFEYFSETQRNKGNFPGRFSGRQFSNSRSEMNVSTLELGDSALYLCASSRAGGSYEQYFGPGTRLTVT.

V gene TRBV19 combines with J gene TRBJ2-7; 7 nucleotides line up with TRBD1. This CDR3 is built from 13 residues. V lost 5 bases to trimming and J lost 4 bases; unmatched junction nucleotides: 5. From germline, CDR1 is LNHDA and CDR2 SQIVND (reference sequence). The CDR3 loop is CASSLGQVYEQYF. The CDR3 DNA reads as TGTGCCAGTAGTCTAGGACAGGTATACGAGCAGTACTTC.

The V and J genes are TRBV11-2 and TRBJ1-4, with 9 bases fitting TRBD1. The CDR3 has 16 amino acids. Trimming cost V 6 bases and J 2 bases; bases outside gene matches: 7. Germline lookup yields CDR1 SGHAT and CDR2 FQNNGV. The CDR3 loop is CASSSTGGSTNEKLFF. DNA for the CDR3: TGTGCCAGCAGTTCAACAGGGGGCTCCACTAATGAAAAACTGTTTTTT.

The CDR3 protein is CASSGTGDGAKNIQYF. Here the CDR3 DNA reads TGTGCCAGCAGTGGTACAGGGGATGGGGCCAAAAACATTCAGTACTTC. The rearrangement links TRBV6-1 to TRBJ2-4; the match to TRBD1 covers 7 bases. The CDR3 is made up of 16 amino acids. The V segment lost 4 bases and the J segment 1 base; nucleotides outside the gene matches: 7. Germline V gene data show CDR1 as MNHNS and CDR2 as SASEGT.

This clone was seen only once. The CDR3 is CASSPKRQGVMNTEAFF. DNA of the CDR3: TGTGCCAGCTCACCAAAACGTCAGGGCGTCATGAACACTGAAGCTTTCTTT. The chain joins TRBV18 to TRBJ1-1, with D possibly matching TRBD1 (5 bases). Germline V CDR1 and CDR2: KGHSH, LQKENI. V dropped 2 bases and J dropped 0 bases, with 16 bases sitting between them. The CDR3 totals 17 residues.

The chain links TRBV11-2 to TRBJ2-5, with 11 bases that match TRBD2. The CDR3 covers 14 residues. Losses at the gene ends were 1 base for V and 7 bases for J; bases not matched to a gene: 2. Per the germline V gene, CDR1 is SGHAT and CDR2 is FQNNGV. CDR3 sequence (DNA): TGTGCCAGCAGCTTAGTTACTAGCGGGAGGACCCAGTACTTC. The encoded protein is CASSLVTSGRTQYF.

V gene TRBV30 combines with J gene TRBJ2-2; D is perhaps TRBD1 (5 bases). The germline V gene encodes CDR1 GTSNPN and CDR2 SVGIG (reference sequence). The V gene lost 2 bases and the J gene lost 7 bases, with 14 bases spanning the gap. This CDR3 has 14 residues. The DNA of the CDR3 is TGTGCCTGGAGTACCCACAGGTTCGGCGGGGAGCTGTTTTTT. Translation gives CAWSTHRFGGELFF.

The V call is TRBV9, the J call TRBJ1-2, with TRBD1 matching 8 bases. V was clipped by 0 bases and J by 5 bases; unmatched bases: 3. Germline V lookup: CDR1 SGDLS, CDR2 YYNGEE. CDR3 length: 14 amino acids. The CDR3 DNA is TGTGCCAGCAGCGTAGACGGACAGGGTTATGGCTACACCTTC. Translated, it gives CASSVDGQGYGYTF.

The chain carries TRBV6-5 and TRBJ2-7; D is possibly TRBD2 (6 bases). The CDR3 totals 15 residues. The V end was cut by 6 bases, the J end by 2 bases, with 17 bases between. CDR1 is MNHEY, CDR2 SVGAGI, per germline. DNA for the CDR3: TGTGCCAGCAGCACCCCAGGAGGGAACACCTACGAGCAGTACTTC. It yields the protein CASSTPGGNTYEQYF.

The CDR3: CASSSPGREDEQYF. For the CDR3, the DNA is TGTGCCAGCAGCTCACCGGGCAGGGAGGACGAGCAGTACTTC. This chain links TRBV13 with TRBJ2-7, with D possibly TRBD2 on 6 matching bases. Trimming pared 4 bases from V and 5 bases from J, leaving 15 bases between. Per germline, CDR1 PRHDT and CDR2 FYEKMQ (reference sequence). The CDR3 spans 14 residues.

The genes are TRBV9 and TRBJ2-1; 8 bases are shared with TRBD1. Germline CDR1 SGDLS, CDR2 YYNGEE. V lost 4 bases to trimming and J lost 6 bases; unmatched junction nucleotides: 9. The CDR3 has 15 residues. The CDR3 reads CASSSTGGPFNEQFF. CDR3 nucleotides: TGTGCCAGCAGCTCAACAGGGGGACCTTTCAATGAGCAGTTCTTC.

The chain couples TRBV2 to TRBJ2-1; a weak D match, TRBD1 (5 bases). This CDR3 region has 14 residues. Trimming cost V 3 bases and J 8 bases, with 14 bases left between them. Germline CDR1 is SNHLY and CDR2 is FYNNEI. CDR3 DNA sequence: TGTGCCAGCAGTGAGGTTTCCCCCAGGGATGAGCAGTTCTTC. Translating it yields CASSEVSPRDEQFF.

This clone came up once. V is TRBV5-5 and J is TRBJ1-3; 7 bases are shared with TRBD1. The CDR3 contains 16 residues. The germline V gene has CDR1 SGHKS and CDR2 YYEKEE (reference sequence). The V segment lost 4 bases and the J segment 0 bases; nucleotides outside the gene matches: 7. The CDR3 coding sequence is TGTGCCAGCAGCCGAGAGGGGGCCGCCTCTGGAAACACCATATATTTT. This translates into CASSREGAASGNTIYF.

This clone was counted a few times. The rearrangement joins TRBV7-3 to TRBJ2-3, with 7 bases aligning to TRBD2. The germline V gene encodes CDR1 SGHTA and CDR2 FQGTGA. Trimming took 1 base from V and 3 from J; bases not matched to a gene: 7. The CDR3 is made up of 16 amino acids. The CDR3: CASSLIAGPGTDTQYF. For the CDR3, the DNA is TGTGCCAGCAGCTTAATAGCGGGCCCAGGGACAGATACGCAGTATTTT.

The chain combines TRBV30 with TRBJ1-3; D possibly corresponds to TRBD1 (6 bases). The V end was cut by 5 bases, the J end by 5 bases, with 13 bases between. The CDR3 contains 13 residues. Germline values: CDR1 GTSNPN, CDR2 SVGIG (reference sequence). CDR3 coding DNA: TGTGCCTGGGCACAGGGAGTAAGAAACACCATATATTTT. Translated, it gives CAWAQGVRNTIYF.